This TCR beta chain was retrieved from a study of T cell responses to AZD1222 COVID-19 vaccine. Study details: Whether given at about 4 or about 12 weeks, second doses were pooled. Broader study findings: Repertoires were sampled only after the peak T cell response. Regions left unmutated in variants are reportedly the target of nearly half of spike-specific TCRs. Most donors were white British and more were female, and clonal diversity was possibly underestimated.

The germline gives CDR1 MNHEY, CDR2 SMNVEV (reference sequence). V was pared by 6 bases and J by 1 base, with 12 bases between. This CDR3 is built from 14 residues. The method was immunoSEQ multiplex PCR; TCRdb's version includes in-frame clones alone and lacks a portion of them. The data hold about 110,000 clones, with about nine tenths observed a single time. With respect to this clone: Its specificity is unknown.

V and J are TRBV27 and TRBJ1-1, with unresolved D. The origin of this receptor is an adult in good health. The source material was peripheral blood, sampled on day 0 of AZD1222 vaccination. This CDR3 reads CASRSTGPNTEAFF. The CDR3 nucleotides are TGTGCCAGCAGATCAACCGGTCCGAACACTGAAGCTTTCTTT.